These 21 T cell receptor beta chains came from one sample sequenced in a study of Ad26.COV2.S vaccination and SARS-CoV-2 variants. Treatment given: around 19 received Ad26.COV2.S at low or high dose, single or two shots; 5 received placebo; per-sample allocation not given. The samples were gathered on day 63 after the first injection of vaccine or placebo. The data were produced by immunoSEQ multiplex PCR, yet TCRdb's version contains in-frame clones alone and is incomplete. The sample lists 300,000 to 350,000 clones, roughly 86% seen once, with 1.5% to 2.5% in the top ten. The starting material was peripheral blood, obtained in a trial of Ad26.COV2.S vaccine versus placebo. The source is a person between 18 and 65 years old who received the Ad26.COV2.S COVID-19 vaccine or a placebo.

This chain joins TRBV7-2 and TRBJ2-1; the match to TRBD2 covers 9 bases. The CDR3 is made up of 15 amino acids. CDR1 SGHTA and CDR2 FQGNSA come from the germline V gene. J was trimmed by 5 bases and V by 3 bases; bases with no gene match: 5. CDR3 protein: CASSFKRGANNEQFF. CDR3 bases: TGTGCCAGCAGCTTTAAGCGGGGGGCAAACAATGAGCAGTTCTTC.

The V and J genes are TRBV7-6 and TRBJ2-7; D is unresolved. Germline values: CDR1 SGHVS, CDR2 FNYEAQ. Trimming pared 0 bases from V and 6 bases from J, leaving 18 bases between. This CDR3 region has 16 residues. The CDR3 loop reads CASSLAGSHSPSEQYF. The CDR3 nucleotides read TGTGCCAGCAGCTTAGCTGGTAGCCATTCCCCCTCCGAGCAGTACTTC.

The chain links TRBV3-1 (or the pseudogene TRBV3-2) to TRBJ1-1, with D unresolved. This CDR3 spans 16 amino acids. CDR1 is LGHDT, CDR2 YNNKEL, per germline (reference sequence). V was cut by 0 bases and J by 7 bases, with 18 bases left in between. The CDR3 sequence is CASSQDRQNGRIEAFF. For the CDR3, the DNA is TGTGCCAGCAGCCAAGATCGGCAAAACGGACGGATTGAAGCTTTCTTT.

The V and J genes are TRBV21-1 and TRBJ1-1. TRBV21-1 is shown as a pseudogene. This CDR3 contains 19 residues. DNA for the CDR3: TGTGCCAGCAGCAAACTATCCCCGGGGAGGCAGGGAGAGAACACTGAAGCTTTCTTT. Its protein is CASSKLSPGRQGENTEAFF.

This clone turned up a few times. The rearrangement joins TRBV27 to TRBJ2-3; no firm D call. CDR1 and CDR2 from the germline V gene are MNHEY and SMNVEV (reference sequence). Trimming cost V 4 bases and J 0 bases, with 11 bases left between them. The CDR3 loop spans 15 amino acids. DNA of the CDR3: TGTGCCAGCAGTTCGGGCCCTTACAGCACAGATACGCAGTATTTT. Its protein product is CASSSGPYSTDTQYF.

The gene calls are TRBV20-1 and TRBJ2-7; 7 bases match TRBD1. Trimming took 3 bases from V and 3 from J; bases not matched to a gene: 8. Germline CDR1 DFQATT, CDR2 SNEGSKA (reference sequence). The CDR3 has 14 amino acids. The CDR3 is CSASSDRSIYEQYF. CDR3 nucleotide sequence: TGCAGTGCTAGTTCGGACAGGTCCATCTACGAGCAGTACTTC.

The CDR3 nucleotides are TGTGCCAGCAGCCTCTACAGGGATCGTGGCTACACCTTC. Protein: CASSLYRDRGYTF. The chain carries TRBV3-1 (or the pseudogene TRBV3-2) and TRBJ1-2; possibly TRBD1 for D (6 bases). Per germline, CDR1 LGHDT and CDR2 YNNKEL (reference sequence). V lost 4 bases, J lost 7 bases, and 13 bases lay in between. CDR3 length: 13 residues.

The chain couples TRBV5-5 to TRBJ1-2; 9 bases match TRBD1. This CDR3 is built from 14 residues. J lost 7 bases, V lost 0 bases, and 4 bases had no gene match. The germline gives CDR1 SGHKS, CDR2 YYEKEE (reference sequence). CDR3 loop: CASSLDRGLFGYTF. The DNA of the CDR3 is TGTGCCAGCAGCTTGGACAGGGGGCTTTTTGGCTACACCTTC.

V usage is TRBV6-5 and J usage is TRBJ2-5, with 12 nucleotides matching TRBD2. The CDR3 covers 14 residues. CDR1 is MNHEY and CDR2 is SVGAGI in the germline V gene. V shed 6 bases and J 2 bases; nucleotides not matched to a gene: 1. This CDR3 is CASRGLAGQETQYF. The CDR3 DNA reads TGTGCCAGCAGAGGACTAGCGGGGCAAGAGACCCAGTACTTC.

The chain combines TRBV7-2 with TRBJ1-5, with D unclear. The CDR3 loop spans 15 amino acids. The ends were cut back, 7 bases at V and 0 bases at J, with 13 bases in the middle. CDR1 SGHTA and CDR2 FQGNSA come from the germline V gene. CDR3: CASNSNSLSNQPQHF. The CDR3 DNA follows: TGTGCCAGCAATTCCAACAGCCTTAGCAATCAGCCCCAGCATTTT.

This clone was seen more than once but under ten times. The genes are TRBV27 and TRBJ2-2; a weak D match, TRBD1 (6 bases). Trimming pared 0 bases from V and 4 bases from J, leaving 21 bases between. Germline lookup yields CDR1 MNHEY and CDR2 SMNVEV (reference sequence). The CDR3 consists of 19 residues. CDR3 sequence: CASSLSDIRTVTTTGELFF. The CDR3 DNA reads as TGTGCCAGCAGTTTATCGGACATAAGGACAGTTACCACCACCGGGGAGCTGTTTTTT.

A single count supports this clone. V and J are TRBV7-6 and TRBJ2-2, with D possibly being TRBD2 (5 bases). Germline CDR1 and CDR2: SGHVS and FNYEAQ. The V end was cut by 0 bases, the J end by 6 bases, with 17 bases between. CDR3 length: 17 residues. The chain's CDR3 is CASSLAPPGTRPGELFF. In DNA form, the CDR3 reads TGTGCCAGCAGCTTAGCCCCGCCGGGAACCCGCCCCGGGGAGCTGTTTTTT.

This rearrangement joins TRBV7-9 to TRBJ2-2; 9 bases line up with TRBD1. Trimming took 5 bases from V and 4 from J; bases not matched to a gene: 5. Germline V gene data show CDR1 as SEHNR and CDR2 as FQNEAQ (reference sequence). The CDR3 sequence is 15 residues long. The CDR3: CASSLPTGGTGELFF. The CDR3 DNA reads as TGTGCCAGCAGCCTCCCGACAGGGGGCACCGGGGAGCTGTTTTTT.

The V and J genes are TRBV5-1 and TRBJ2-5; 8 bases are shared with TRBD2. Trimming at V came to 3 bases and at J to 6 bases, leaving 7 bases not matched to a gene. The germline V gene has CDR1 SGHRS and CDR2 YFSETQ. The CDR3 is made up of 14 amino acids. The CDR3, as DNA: TGCGCCAGCAGCTCCCCGGGAGGGCCTAAGACCCAGTACTTC. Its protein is CASSSPGGPKTQYF.

CDR3: CAWSVGSPYEQYF. The CDR3 DNA is TGTGCCTGGAGTGTGGGCAGTCCCTACGAGCAGTACTTC. This rearrangement joins TRBV30 to TRBJ2-7, with no clear D. Germline V gene lookup returns CDR1 GTSNPN and CDR2 SVGIG (reference sequence). V lost 0 bases and J 2 bases, leaving 8 bases between the germline ends. The CDR3 has 13 residues.

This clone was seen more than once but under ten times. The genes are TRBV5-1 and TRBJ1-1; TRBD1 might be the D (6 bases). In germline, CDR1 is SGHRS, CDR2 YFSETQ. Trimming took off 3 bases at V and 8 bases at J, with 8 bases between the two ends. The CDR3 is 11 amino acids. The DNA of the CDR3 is TGCGCCAGCAGCTCTGGACAGGAAGCTTTCTTT. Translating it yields CASSSGQEAFF.

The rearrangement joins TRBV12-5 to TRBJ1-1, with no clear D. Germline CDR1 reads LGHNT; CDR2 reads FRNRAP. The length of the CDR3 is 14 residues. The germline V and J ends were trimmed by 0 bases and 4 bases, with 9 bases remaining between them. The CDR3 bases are TGTGCTAGTGGTTTGGTATACAAGGGCACTGAAGCTTTCTTT. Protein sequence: CASGLVYKGTEAFF.

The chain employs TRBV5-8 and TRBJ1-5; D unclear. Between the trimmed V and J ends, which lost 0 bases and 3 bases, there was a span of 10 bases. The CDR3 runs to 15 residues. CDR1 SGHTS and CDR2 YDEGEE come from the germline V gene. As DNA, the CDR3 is TGTGCCAGCAGCTTGGGGGCGGCTATCAATCAGCCCCAGCATTTT. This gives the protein CASSLGAAINQPQHF.

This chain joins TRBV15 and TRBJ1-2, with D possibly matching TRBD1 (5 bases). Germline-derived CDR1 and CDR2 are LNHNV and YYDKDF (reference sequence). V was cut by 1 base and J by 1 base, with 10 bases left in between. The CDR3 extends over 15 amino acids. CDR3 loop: CATSRVSGGNYGYTF. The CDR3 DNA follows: TGTGCCACCAGCAGAGTATCGGGGGGTAACTATGGCTACACCTTC.

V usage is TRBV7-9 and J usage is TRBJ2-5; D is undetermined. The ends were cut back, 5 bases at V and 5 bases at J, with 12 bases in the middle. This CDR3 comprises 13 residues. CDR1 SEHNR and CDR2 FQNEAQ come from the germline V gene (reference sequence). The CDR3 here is CASSRYVGETQYF. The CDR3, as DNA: TGTGCCAGCAGCCGTTACGTAGGGGAGACCCAGTACTTC.

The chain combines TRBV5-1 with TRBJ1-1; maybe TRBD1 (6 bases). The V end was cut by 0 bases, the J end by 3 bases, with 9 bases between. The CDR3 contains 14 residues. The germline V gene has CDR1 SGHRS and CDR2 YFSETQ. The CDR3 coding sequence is TGCGCCAGCAGCTTGGACAGGGAGGACACTGAAGCTTTCTTT. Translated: CASSLDREDTEAFF.